The 2 T cell receptor beta chains below all came from one sample that was sequenced in a study of vaccination and CD4 T cells after COVID-19. An Oncomine TCR Beta short-read assay was used to sequence the DNA from cultured CD4+ T cells. TCRdb reanalysed the PCR reads using MiXCR and keeps one entry per CDR3 protein. The sample holds about 10,000 distinct CDR3 sequences, just under 75% seen once. Treatment denoted: 10-day PBMC culture with coronavirus spike peptide pools or control peptides (ViraFEST assay). No antigens are known for them. Sequenced input: CD4+ T cells from blood, cultured in vitro. These receptors were obtained from a human donor who had recovered from COVID-19.

The V gene is TRBV20-1, the J gene TRBJ2-7; D might be TRBD1 (6 bases). Germline V gene sequence: CDR1 DFQATT, CDR2 SNEGSKA (reference sequence). The germline V and J ends were trimmed by 8 bases and 5 bases, with 10 bases remaining between them. The CDR3 length is 10 residues. This CDR3 reads CSIQGNEQYF. The DNA of the CDR3 is TGCAGTATACAGGGCAACGAGCAGTACTTC.

CDR3 in DNA: TGTGCCAGCAGTTTAGCGACAGGGGGCTATGGCTACACCTTC. This encodes CASSLATGGYGYTF. The genes are TRBV12-3 or TRBV12-4 and TRBJ1-2; TRBD1 matches at 9 bases. The J segment lost 4 bases and the V segment lost 0 bases, leaving 0 bases of the junction unmatched. The CDR3 totals 14 residues.